The 17 T cell receptor beta chains given below trace back to one sample, sequenced in a study of CD8 T cells in Susac syndrome. Reverse transcription of roughly 0.5 to 1 ug RNA was carried out with random hexamers. TCRdb called the immunoSEQ multiplex PCR reads again in MiXCR, with one record for every CDR3 protein. This sample has 130,000 or so distinct CDR3 sequences; around 75% occur once, and the top ten carry 0.45% to 0.65%. The sample taken for sequencing was CD8+ T cells from PBMCs. The origin of the receptors is a human donor with multiple sclerosis.

The chain uses TRBV27 and TRBJ1-2, with D possibly being TRBD1 (6 bases). This CDR3 is 15 amino acids long. Germline V CDR1 and CDR2: MNHEY, SMNVEV (reference sequence). The V end lost 4 bases, the J end lost 4 bases, and 16 bases lay between the germline ends. CDR3 sequence reads: CASSSTQGNLYGYTF. DNA for the CDR3: TGTGCCAGCAGTTCCACACAGGGTAATCTCTATGGCTACACCTTC.

The rearrangement links TRBV7-2 to TRBJ1-2; TRBD1 is a possible D gene (5 bases). This CDR3 is 14 amino acids long. V was trimmed by 5 bases and J by 0 bases, leaving 10 bases between them. Germline V gene lookup returns CDR1 SGHTA and CDR2 FQGNSA. CDR3 sequence: CASSEGVTNYGYTF. The DNA of the CDR3 is TGTGCCAGCAGCGAAGGGGTCACTAACTATGGCTACACCTTC.

The rearrangement joins TRBV5-1 to TRBJ1-1; TRBD1 is a possible D gene (6 bases). Trimming stripped 4 bases from V and 5 bases from J, with 18 bases between. Germline V CDR1 and CDR2: SGHRS, YFSETQ. The CDR3 sequence is 15 residues long. The CDR3 region is CASSPGGRGWTEAFF. DNA for the CDR3: TGCGCCAGCAGCCCCGGTGGCAGGGGTTGGACTGAAGCTTTCTTT.

This clonotype was seen only once. The chain joins TRBV3-1 to TRBJ2-7; the D is unclear. The CDR3 sequence is 13 residues long. The V gene lost 0 bases and the J gene lost 2 bases, with 5 bases spanning the gap. Germline assignment: CDR1 LGHDT and CDR2 YNNKEL (reference sequence). The CDR3 DNA reads as TGTGCCAGCAGCCAAGAGGCAGCCTACGAGCAGTACTTC. Protein product: CASSQEAAYEQYF.

The rearrangement uses TRBV20-1 and TRBJ2-1; 8 bases are shared with TRBD2. Germline V gives CDR1 DFQATT, CDR2 SNEGSKA (reference sequence). The ends lost 0 bases at V and 5 bases at J; junction bases unmatched: 9. This CDR3 spans 16 amino acids. The CDR3, as DNA: TGCAGTGCTAGAGATCGTGCTGGCGGGGGGAACAATGAGCAGTTCTTC. This codes for CSARDRAGGGNNEQFF.

V usage is TRBV29-1 and J usage is TRBJ1-1; the match to TRBD1 covers 7 bases. The CDR3 has 10 residues. J gave up 10 bases and V 7 bases, and 6 bases lay outside the gene matches. Germline lookup yields CDR1 SQVTM and CDR2 ANQGSEA. The CDR3: CSAEGAGAFF. CDR3 coding DNA: TGCAGCGCTGAGGGGGCTGGAGCTTTCTTT.

The chain employs TRBV4-3 and TRBJ2-1; D call uncertain. The germline CDR1 and CDR2 sequences are LGHNA and YSLEER. The CDR3 covers 15 residues. Trimming cost V 2 bases and J 8 bases, with 16 bases left between them. CDR3 in DNA: TGCGCCAGCAGCCAACAGGCTTCGGGTTACGATGAGCAGTTCTTC. Translation: CASSQQASGYDEQFF.

CDR3 region: CASSPGPDNYGYTF. The CDR3 DNA sequence: TGTGCCAGTAGTCCGGGACCCGATAACTATGGCTACACCTTC. The rearrangement links TRBV19 to TRBJ1-2; D perhaps matches TRBD1 (5 bases). The germline gives CDR1 LNHDA, CDR2 SQIVND (reference sequence). This CDR3 contains 14 residues. V lost 5 bases to trimming and J lost 1 base, with 11 bases between them.

V usage is TRBV27 and J usage is TRBJ1-2, with D possibly matching TRBD1 (5 bases). From germline, CDR1 is MNHEY and CDR2 SMNVEV (reference sequence). With 6 bases removed from V and 4 bases from J, the gap between germline ends came to 15 bases. The CDR3 is 14 amino acids. The CDR3: CASRPGGGIYGYTF. CDR3 DNA sequence: TGTGCCAGCAGACCGGGTGGGGGAATCTATGGCTACACCTTC.

The V and J genes are TRBV19 and TRBJ1-2; D is unresolved. The CDR3 covers 15 residues. V dropped 10 bases and J dropped 1 base, with 19 bases sitting between them. Germline V CDR1 and CDR2: LNHDA, SQIVND (reference sequence). The CDR3 nucleotides read TGTGCCACCCTGTTTGGTCGCGGGGTTAACTATGGCTACACCTTC. Its protein product is CATLFGRGVNYGYTF.

The V gene is TRBV20-1, the J gene TRBJ1-3; 9 bases fit TRBD1. The CDR3 contains 15 residues. Germline CDR1 reads DFQATT; CDR2 reads SNEGSKA (reference sequence). V dropped 0 bases and J dropped 4; count of bases not matched to a gene: 4. CDR3 amino acids: CSARDRQGEGNTIYF. Here the CDR3 DNA reads TGCAGTGCTAGAGACCGACAGGGGGAAGGAAACACCATATATTTT.

The chain links TRBV7-9 to TRBJ2-2; either TRBD1 or TRBD2 may supply D (5 bases each). Trimming cost V 5 bases and J 0 bases, with 10 bases left between them. Germline V gives CDR1 SEHNR, CDR2 FQNEAQ (reference sequence). The CDR3 consists of 15 residues. CDR3 DNA sequence: TGTGCCAGCAGCGTCGGGACGACGAACACCGGGGAGCTGTTTTTT. This sequence encodes CASSVGTTNTGELFF.

This rearrangement joins TRBV5-1 to TRBJ1-1, with D possibly matching TRBD1 (6 bases). V lost 4 bases to trimming and J lost 4 bases, with 11 bases between them. Germline lookup yields CDR1 SGHRS and CDR2 YFSETQ. There are 13 residues in the CDR3. CDR3 DNA: TGCGCCAGCAGCGGGGGCGGGGGCACTGAAGCTTTCTTT. Translating gives CASSGGGGTEAFF. Full variable domain (outside the CDR3, taken from reference TRBV5-1 and TRBJ1-1): KAGVTQTPRYLIKTRGQQVTLSCSPISGHRSVSWYQQTPGQGLQFLFEYFSETQRNKGNFPGRFSGRQFSNSRSEMNVSTLELGDSALYLCASSGGGGTEAFFGQGTRLTVV.

The chain couples TRBV7-2 to TRBJ2-7, with 7 nucleotides matching TRBD1. The CDR3 totals 13 residues. Germline V lookup: CDR1 SGHTA, CDR2 FQGNSA. V shed 1 base and J 6 bases; nucleotides not matched to a gene: 3. The CDR3 nucleotides read TGTGCCAGCAGCTTAGGAGAGGGGGCCGAGCAGTACTTC. Its translation: CASSLGEGAEQYF.

This chain connects TRBV12-3 or TRBV12-4 to TRBJ2-5; 12 bases match TRBD1. The CDR3 is made up of 15 amino acids. Unmatched junction bases numbered 2, after V lost 2 bases and J lost 4 bases. DNA of the CDR3: TGTGCCAGCAGTTTATGGGACAGGGGGCGAGAGACCCAGTACTTC. The encoded protein is CASSLWDRGRETQYF.

V is TRBV6-5 and J is TRBJ2-1; possible D gene TRBD2, 6 bases. Looked up from germline, CDR1 is MNHEY and CDR2 is SVGAGI. This CDR3 spans 12 amino acids. Trimming cost V 8 bases and J 3 bases, with 8 bases left between them. The CDR3 reads CASYGSYNEQFF. The CDR3 nucleotides read TGTGCCAGCTACGGGAGCTACAATGAGCAGTTCTTC.

This chain links TRBV27 with TRBJ1-6; a possible D gene is TRBD1 (6 bases). Per the germline V gene, CDR1 is MNHEY and CDR2 is SMNVEV (reference sequence). The V end lost 0 bases, the J end lost 7 bases, and 13 bases lay between the germline ends. CDR3 length: 16 residues. The CDR3 reads CASSLSEGEKNSPLHF. CDR3 sequence (DNA): TGTGCCAGCAGTTTATCAGAGGGGGAAAAGAATTCACCCCTCCACTTT.